This T cell receptor beta chain was documented in a study of regulatory T cells in long-lasting Graves disease. Combining iRepertoire HTBI primers with Arm-PCR of CDR3 regions, the authors built TCR beta libraries. Each CDR3 protein gets one entry after TCRdb re-called the multiplex PCR reads with MiXCR. The data contain approximately 400,000 distinct CDR3 sequences, under 15% of them singletons. The time point denotes: newly diagnosed GD, antithyroid drugs for less than 3 months. With RNA extracted from PBMCs as input, the TCR library was made. This CDR3 has 14 residues. Trimming took 7 bases from V and 0 from J, leaving 7 bases between them. Germline V gene sequence: CDR1 MNHEY, CDR2 SMNVEV (reference sequence). These data were also reused for a study on T cells in Graves' hyperthyroidism and ophthalmopathy. That investigation notes: Diagnosis rested on symptoms, serum thyroxine and TRAb, thyroid ultrasound, and orbital computed tomography. HTBI primers were employed in a first-round RT-PCR of the TCR CDR3.

V and J are TRBV27 and TRBJ1-6, with D unresolved. The material sequenced was peripheral blood mononuclear cells (PBMCs), taken at new diagnosis, from a patient treated with antithyroid drugs. The clonotype was recovered from a woman under 40 with Graves disease. In nucleotides, the CDR3 is TGTGCCAGCATACAGAGCTCCTATAATTCACCCCTCCACTTT. Translated, it gives CASIQSSYNSPLHF.